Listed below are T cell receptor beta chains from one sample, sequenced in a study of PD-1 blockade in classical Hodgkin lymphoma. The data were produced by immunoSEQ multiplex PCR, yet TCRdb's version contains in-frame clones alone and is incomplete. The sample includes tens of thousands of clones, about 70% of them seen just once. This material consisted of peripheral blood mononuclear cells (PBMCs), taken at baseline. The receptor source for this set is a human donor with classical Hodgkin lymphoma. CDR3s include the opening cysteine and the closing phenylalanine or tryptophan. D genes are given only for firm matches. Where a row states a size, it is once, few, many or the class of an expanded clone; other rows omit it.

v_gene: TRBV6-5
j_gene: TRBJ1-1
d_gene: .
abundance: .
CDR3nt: TGTGCCAGCAACGAGGGGAGAATAGCGAACACTGAAGCTTTCTTT
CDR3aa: CASNEGRIANTEAFF

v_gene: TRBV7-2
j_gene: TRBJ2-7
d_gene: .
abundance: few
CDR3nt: TGTGCCAGCAGCTTAGCGAGGAGGGAGTATCTCCCATCTGAGCAGTACTTC
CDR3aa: CASSLARREYLPSEQYF

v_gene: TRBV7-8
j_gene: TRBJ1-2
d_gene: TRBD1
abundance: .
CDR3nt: TGTGCCAGCAGCGCAAGACAGGGCGGCTACACCTTC
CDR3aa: CASSARQGGYTF

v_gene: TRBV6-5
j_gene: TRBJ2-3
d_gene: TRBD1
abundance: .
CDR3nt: TGTGCCAGCAATACAGGGGGTACGCAGTATTTT
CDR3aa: CASNTGGTQYF

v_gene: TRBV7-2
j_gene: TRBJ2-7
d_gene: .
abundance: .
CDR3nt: TGTGCCAGCAGCTTACTAGCGCCATACGAGCAGTACTTC
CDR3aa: CASSLLAPYEQYF

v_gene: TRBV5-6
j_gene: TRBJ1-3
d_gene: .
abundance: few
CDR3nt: TGTGCCAGCAGCTACGCGGGGGGGCTGAGAGGAAACACCATATATTTT
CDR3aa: CASSYAGGLRGNTIYF

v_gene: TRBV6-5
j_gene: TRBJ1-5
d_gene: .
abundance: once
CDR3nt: TGTGCCAGCAGAACCTCGGGGGATAGCAATCAGCCCCAGCATTTT
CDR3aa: CASRTSGDSNQPQHF

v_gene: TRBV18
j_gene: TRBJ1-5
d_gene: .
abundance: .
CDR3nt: TGTGCCAGCTCACCGGTGGACAGCGCCCTTAATCAGCCCCAGCATTTT
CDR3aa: CASSPVDSALNQPQHF

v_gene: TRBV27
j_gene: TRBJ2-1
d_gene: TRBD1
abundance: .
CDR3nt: TGTGCCAGCAGTTTAATGGGACAGGGGGACGGGCAGTTCTTC
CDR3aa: CASSLMGQGDGQFF

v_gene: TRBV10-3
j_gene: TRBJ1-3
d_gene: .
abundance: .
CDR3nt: TGTGCCATCAGTGCCACGTCTTCGGTCCAAACGGCTGGAAACACCATATATTTT
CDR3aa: CAISATSSVQTAGNTIYF

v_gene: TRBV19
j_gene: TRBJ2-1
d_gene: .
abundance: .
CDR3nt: TGTGCCAGTAGTATCCATCCCGAATTGGGTGAGCAGTTCTTC
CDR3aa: CASSIHPELGEQFF

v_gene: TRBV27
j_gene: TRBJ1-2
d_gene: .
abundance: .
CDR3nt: TGTGCCAGCAGTTTGAGGCAGCCTACTAACTATGGCTACACCTTC
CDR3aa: CASSLRQPTNYGYTF

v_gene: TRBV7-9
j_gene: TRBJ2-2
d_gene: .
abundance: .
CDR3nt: TGTGCCAGCAGCTTAGTTTGGGGAGCGGAGCTGTTTTTT
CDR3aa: CASSLVWGAELFF

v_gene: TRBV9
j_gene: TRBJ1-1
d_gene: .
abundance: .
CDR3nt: TGTGCCAGCAGCGTGGGGACCCTGGGGAGGACTGAAGCTTTCTTT
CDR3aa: CASSVGTLGRTEAFF

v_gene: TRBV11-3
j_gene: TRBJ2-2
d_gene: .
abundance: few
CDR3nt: TGTGCCAGCAGCTCGAGACCCACCGGGGAGCTGTTTTTT
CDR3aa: CASSSRPTGELFF

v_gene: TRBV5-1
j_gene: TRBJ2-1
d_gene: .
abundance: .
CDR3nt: TGCGCCAGCAGCTTGATCTTACGGTGGGCTAGCCGCGACAATGAGCAGTTCTTC
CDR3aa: CASSLILRWASRDNEQFF

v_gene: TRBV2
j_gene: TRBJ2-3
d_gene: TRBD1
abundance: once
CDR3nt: TGTGCCACCTCCACCGGGACAGGGGAAGCAGATACGCAGTATTTT
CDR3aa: CATSTGTGEADTQYF

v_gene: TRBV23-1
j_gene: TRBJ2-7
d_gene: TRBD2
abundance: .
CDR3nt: TGCGCCAGCAGTCAACTACGTAGCGGGAGGGCCTCCGAGCAGTACTTC
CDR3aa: CASSQLRSGRASEQYF

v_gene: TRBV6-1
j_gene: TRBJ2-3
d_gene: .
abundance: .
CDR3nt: TGTGCCAGCAGATTCAGGTCATACACAGATACGCAGTATTTT
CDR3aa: CASRFRSYTDTQYF

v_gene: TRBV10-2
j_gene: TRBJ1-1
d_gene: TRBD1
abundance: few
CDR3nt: TGCGCCAGCAGTGATACAGGGGGGACTGAAGCTTTCTTT
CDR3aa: CASSDTGGTEAFF

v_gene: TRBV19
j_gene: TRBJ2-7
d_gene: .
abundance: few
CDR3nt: TGTGCCAGTAGTCACCCGGGTGACAGCAACCTCTACGAGCAGTACTTC
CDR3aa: CASSHPGDSNLYEQYF

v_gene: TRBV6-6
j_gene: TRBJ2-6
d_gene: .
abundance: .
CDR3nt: TGTGCCAGCAGTCCCACCTCTGGGGCCAACGTCCTGACTTTC
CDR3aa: CASSPTSGANVLTF

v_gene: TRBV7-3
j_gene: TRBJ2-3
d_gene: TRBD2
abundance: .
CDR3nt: TGTGCCAGCAGCCCGGGACTAGCGGGAGCGCGGGATACGCAGTATTTT
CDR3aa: CASSPGLAGARDTQYF

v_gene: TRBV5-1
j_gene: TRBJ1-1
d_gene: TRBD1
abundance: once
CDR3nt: TGCGCCAGCAGCGACAGGGAAAGGTTGGGTAACACTGAAGCTTTCTTT
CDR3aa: CASSDRERLGNTEAFF

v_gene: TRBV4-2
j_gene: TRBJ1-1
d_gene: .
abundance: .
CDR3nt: TGTGCCAGCAGCCATCCACAGGGGAACACTGAAGCTTTCTTT
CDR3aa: CASSHPQGNTEAFF

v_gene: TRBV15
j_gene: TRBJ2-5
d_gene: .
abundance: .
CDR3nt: TGTGCCACCAGCAGAGATATTGGGACCCAGTACTTC
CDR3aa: CATSRDIGTQYF

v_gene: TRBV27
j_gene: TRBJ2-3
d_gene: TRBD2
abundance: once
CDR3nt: TGTGCCAGCAGTTTCGGGGCGGCGGGGGGTACGCAGTATTTT
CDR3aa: CASSFGAAGGTQYF

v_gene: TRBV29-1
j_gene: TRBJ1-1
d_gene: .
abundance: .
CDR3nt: TGCAGCGCCGGGGGGGGGAGCACTGAAGCTTTCTTT
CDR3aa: CSAGGGSTEAFF

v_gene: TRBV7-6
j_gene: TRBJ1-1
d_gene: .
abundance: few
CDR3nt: TGTGCCAGCAGCTTAGACAGTAACACTGAAGCTTTCTTT
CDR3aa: CASSLDSNTEAFF

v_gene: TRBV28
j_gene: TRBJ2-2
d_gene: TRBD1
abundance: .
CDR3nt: TGTGCCAGCAGTTACCCGACAGGGTTGGGCACCGGGGAGCTGTTTTTT
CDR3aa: CASSYPTGLGTGELFF

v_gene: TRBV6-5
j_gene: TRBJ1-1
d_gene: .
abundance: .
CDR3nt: TGTGCCAGCAGTTTTGTACAGAACACTGAAGCTTTCTTT
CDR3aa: CASSFVQNTEAFF

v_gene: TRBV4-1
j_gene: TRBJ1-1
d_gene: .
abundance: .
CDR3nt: TGCGCCAGCAGCCAAGCTACAGGCCTTACGGGAGCTTTCTTT
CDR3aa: CASSQATGLTGAFF

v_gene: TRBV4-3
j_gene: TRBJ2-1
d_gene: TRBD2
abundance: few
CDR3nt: TGCGCCAGCAGCCAAAGGACGGGAGGCTCCTACAATGAGCAGTTCTTC
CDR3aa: CASSQRTGGSYNEQFF

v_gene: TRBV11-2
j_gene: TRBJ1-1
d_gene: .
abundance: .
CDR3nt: TGTGCCAGCAGCTTAATAGGGGGGTCTACTGAAGCTTTCTTT
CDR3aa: CASSLIGGSTEAFF

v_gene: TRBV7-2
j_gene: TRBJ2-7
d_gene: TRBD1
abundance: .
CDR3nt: TGTGCCAGCAGCGCGGACAGGATTTCCTACGAGCAGTACTTC
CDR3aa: CASSADRISYEQYF

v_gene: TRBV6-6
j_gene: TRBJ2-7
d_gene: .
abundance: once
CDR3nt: TGTGCCAGCAGTTACGCGGAGAGCTCCTACGAGCAGTACTTC
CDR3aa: CASSYAESSYEQYF

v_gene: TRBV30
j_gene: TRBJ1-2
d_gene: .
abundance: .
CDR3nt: TGTGCCTGGGCCCTGGCAGGCTCTTTCTATGGCTACACCTTC
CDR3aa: CAWALAGSFYGYTF

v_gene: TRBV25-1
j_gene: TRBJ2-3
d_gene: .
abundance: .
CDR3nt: TGTGCCAGCAGTGAAACCCCGACTCGCCGGGAGTCAGATACGCAGTATTTT
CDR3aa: CASSETPTRRESDTQYF

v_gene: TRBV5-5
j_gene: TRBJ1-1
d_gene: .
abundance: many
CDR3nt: TGTGCCAGCAGCTGGGGACCGGGTGGCGACACTGAAGCTTTCTTT
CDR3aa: CASSWGPGGDTEAFF

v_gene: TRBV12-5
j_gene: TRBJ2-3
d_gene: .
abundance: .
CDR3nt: TGTGCTAGTGGCTCGGGACTCTTAACAGATACGCAGTATTTT
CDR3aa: CASGSGLLTDTQYF

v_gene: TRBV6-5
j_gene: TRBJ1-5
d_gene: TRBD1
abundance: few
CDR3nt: TGTGCCAGCAGAGTGGACAGGGAGGGACAGCCCCAGCATTTT
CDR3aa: CASRVDREGQPQHF

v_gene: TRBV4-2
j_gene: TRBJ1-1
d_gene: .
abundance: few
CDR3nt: TGTGCCAGCAGCCCCGCAGGGTTCACTGAAGCTTTCTTT
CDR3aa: CASSPAGFTEAFF

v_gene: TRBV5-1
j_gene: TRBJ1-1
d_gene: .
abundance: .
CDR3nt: TGCGCCAGCAGCTTGACACAGGGAGTCACTGAAGCTTTCTTT
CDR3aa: CASSLTQGVTEAFF

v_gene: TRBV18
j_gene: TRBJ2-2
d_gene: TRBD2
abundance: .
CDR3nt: TGTGCCAGCTCACGACTAGCGGACGCCGTCAGCGGGGAGCTGTTTTTT
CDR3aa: CASSRLADAVSGELFF

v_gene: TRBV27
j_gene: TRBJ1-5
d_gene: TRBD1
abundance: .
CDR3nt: TGTGCCAGCAGAAGAACAGGGGGCAATCAGCCCCAGCATTTT
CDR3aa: CASRRTGGNQPQHF

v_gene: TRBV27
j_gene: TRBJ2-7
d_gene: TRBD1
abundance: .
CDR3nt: TGTGCCAGCAGTTCGACAGGGTCCGAGCAGTACTTC
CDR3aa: CASSSTGSEQYF

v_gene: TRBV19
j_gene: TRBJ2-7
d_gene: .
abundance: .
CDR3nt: TGTGCCAGTAGTACCAGGGACGGCTCCTACGAGCAGTACTTC
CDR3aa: CASSTRDGSYEQYF

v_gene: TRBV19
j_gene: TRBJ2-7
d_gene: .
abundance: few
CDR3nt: TGTGCCAGTAGTATGAGAGGGCAATACTCCTACGAGCAGTACTTC
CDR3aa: CASSMRGQYSYEQYF

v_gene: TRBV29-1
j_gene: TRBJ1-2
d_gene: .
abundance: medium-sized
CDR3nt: TGCAGCGTGCCTGACAGCGCCGGCTACACCTTC
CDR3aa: CSVPDSAGYTF

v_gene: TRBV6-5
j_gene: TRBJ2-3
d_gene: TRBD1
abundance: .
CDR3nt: TGTGCCGCCCGGGACAGGCAAATAGATACGCAGTATTTT
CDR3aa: CAARDRQIDTQYF

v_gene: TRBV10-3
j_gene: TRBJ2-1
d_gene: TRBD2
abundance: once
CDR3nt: TGTGCCATCCGGGGGACGGCGGGAGACTACAATGAGCAGTTCTTC
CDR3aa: CAIRGTAGDYNEQFF

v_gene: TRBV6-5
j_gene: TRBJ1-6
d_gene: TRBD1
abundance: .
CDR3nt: TGTGCCAGCAGTCCGGGACAGGTCGGGGGTTCACCCCTCCACTTT
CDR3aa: CASSPGQVGGSPLHF

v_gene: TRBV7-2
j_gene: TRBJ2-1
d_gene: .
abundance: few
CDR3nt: TGTGCCAGCAGCTTAGCGGTGTCCCCGCGCAATGAGCAGTTCTTC
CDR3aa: CASSLAVSPRNEQFF

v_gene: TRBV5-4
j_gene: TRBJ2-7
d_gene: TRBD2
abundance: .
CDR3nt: TGTGCCAGCAGCTTTCCTAGCGGGGGACCCTCCTACGAGCAGTACTTC
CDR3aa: CASSFPSGGPSYEQYF

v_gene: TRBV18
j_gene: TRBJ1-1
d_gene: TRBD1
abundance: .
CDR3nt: TGTGCCAGCTCACCGGACAGGGGAGACACTGAAGCTTTCTTT
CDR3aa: CASSPDRGDTEAFF

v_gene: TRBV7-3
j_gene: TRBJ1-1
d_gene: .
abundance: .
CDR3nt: TGTGCCAGCAGCTCTGGGACGGAGAACACTGAAGCTTTCTTT
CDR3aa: CASSSGTENTEAFF

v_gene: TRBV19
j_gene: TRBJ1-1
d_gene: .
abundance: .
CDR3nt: TGTGCCAGCCGGACATCCATTGGGGGCACTGAAGCTTTCTTT
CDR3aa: CASRTSIGGTEAFF

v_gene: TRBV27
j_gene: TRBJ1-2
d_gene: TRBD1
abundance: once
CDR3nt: TGTGCCAGCTGGACAGGGCCCTATGGCTACACCTTC
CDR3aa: CASWTGPYGYTF

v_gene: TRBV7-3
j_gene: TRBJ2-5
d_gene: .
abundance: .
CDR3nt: TGTGCCAGCAGCGCCGCACCACCAGGGGATGAGACCCAGTACTTC
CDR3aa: CASSAAPPGDETQYF